The rows below give T cell receptor beta chains drawn from one sample of a study of T cells in Graves' hyperthyroidism and ophthalmopathy. TCRdb reanalysed the multiplex PCR reads using MiXCR and keeps one entry per CDR3 protein. The data hold 500,000 to 600,000 distinct CDR3 sequences, with roughly 50% observed a single time. Material: peripheral blood or thyroid tissue (not recorded which). The source is a young woman with Graves' hyperthyroidism. CDR3s leave out the opening cysteine and the closing phenylalanine or tryptophan. The order of the fields is CDR3 protein, clone size, J gene, V gene. For some rows the clone size is stated as once, few or many, or as a class when expanded; others skip it.

ASSQAGGPNQQY . TRBJ2-7 TRBV12-3/TRBV12-4
ASSLSGDEQF few TRBJ2-1 TRBV7-3
ASSQVGHEQY many TRBJ2-7 TRBV3-1
ASSRPGVMDTEAF many TRBJ1-1 TRBV7-9
SVIGWDRRGITEAF many TRBJ1-1 TRBV29-1
ASGRQGGRETQY many TRBJ2-5 TRBV7-9
ASSLIGTEYGYT many TRBJ1-2 TRBV28
ASSFLTDTEKLF few TRBJ1-4 TRBV12-3/TRBV12-4
ASSWAGEETQY many TRBJ2-5 TRBV6-2/TRBV6-3
ASSERSSGSRRRTGELF . TRBJ2-2 TRBV2
SVEDVGGGDQPQH . TRBJ1-5 TRBV29-1
ASSPPPGELF many TRBJ2-2 TRBV7-9
SARNRGPTIGYT many TRBJ1-2 TRBV20-1
ASSRASGEPYEQY many TRBJ2-7 TRBV6-5
ASSIGGRGPTNEKLF many TRBJ1-4 TRBV19
ASSGLRGGIYGYT . TRBJ1-2 TRBV7-2
SVGKTGNRGETQY many TRBJ2-5 TRBV29-1
ASSLWLGYHYGYT many TRBJ1-2 TRBV13
ASSVGQGFNTEAF many TRBJ1-1 TRBV9
ASKRGKVEKLF . TRBJ1-4 TRBV6-1
ASRIQGGSGANVLT . TRBJ2-6 TRBV6-1
ASSPSREGEDGYT many TRBJ1-2 TRBV19
ASSVEGINTGEEKLF . TRBJ1-4 TRBV2
ATSFSAGEEDEQF . TRBJ2-1 TRBV24-1
ASSDLTGDNEKLF many TRBJ1-4 TRBV6-5
SASSSPGNTIY many TRBJ1-3 TRBV20-1
SVDGHGSYEQY few TRBJ2-7 TRBV29-1
ATSRDVHGGYT many TRBJ1-2 TRBV15
SAIRDTYSNQPQH . TRBJ1-5 TRBV20-1
ASSTPVTGTEAF many TRBJ1-1 TRBV19
ASSPGGLLETQY many TRBJ2-5 TRBV9